This T cell receptor beta chain was found in a study of tissue T cells after allogeneic stem cell transplantation. Of note for this clone: Its cognate antigen is unknown. Possible read error: a much larger clone is one base away.

General observations from the study: Few T cell clones were shared across patients, but motif clusters showed tissue-specific shared signatures. In patients and mice, blood and spleen missed much of tissue repertoire.

Measured with immunoSEQ multiplex PCR; TCRdb has only the in-frame clones, and not every one. The sample yields under 3,500 clones, roughly 64% seen once. Steroid-refractory graft-versus-host disease after allogeneic hematopoietic cell transplant qualified adults for prospective research-autopsy enrollment. The source of this sequence is a male patient aged 60 or over with steroid-refractory graft-versus-host disease after an allogeneic stem cell transplant. T cells may partly derive from the graft donor. Here the sequenced sample was jejunal tissue, taken at autopsy.

CDR3 protein: CASSWGAGGGETQYF. The CDR3 nucleotides read TGTGCCAGCAGCTGGGGGGCCGGGGGGGGAGAGACCCAGTACTTC. The V gene is TRBV5-6, the J gene TRBJ2-5; 8 bases are shared with TRBD2. Trimming cost V 3 bases and J 4 bases; bases outside gene matches: 8. Germline V lookup: CDR1 SGHDT, CDR2 YYEEEE. CDR3 size: 15 residues. Full variable domain (outside the CDR3, taken from reference TRBV5-6 and TRBJ2-5): DAGVTQSPTHLIKTRGQQVTLRCSPKSGHDTVSWYQQALGQGPQFIFQYYEEEERQRGNFPDRFSGHQFPNYSSELNVNALLLGDSALYLCASSWGAGGGETQYFGPGTRLLVL.